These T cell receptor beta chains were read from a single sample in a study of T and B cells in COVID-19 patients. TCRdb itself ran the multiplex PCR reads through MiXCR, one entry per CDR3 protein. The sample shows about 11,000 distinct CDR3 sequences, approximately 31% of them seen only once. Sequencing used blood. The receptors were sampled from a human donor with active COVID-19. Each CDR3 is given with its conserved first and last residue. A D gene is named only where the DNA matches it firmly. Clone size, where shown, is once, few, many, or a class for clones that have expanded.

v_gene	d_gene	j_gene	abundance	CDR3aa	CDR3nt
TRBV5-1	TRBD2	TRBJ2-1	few	CASSFEGGGANEQFF	TGCGCCAGCAGCTTCGAAGGCGGGGGGGCGAATGAGCAGTTCTTC
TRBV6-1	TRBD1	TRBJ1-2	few	CASSNRGSVSGYTF	TGTGCCAGCAGCAACAGGGGTTCAGTTAGTGGCTACACCTTC
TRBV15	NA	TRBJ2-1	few	CATSAAQFYNEQFF	TGTGCCACCAGCGCCGCCCAATTTTACAATGAGCAGTTCTTC
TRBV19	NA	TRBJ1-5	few	CASSQGGWQPQHF	TGTGCCAGTAGTCAGGGAGGTTGGCAGCCCCAGCATTTT
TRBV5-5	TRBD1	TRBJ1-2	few	CASSPWDRSDGYTF	TGTGCCAGCAGCCCATGGGACAGGAGCGATGGCTACACCTTC
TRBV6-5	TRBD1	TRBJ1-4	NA	CASGRQGGNEKLFF	TGTGCCAGCGGACGACAGGGAGGGAATGAAAAACTGTTTTTT
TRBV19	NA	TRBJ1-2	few	CASSLGARIDYGYTF	TGTGCCAGTAGTCTAGGGGCCAGGATCGACTATGGCTACACCTTC
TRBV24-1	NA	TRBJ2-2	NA	CATSDPGTPNGELFF	TGTGCCACCAGTGATCCCGGGACTCCCAACGGGGAGCTGTTTTTT
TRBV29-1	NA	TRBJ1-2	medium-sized	CSVEEWAGKYNYGYTF	TGCAGCGTTGAAGAGTGGGCAGGGAAATATAACTATGGCTACACCTTC
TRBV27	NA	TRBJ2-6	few	CASSRRDIPISGANVLTF	TGTGCCAGCAGTCGGCGGGACATCCCGATCTCTGGGGCCAACGTCCTGACTTTC
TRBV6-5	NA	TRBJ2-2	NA	CASSPGGLGTGELFF	TGTGCCAGCAGCCCCGGGGGGCTTGGGACCGGGGAGCTGTTTTTT
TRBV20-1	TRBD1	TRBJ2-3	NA	CSASRVRQGYTDTQYF	TGCAGTGCTAGTCGAGTCCGACAGGGTTACACAGATACGCAGTATTTT
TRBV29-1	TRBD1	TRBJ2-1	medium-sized	CSVGATGTEHNEQFF	TGCAGCGTTGGGGCCACCGGGACAGAGCACAATGAGCAGTTCTTC
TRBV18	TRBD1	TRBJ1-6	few	CASSQGRGNNSPLHF	TGTGCCAGCTCACAAGGCAGGGGGAATAATTCACCCCTCCACTTT
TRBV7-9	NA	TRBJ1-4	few	CASIRLTTNEKLFF	TGTGCCAGCATCAGACTGACAACTAATGAAAAACTGTTTTTT
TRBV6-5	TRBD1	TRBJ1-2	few	CASSRGQGDGYTF	TGTGCCAGCAGTAGGGGACAGGGGGATGGCTACACCTTC
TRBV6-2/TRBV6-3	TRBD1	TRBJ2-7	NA	CASSHRGRSYEQYF	TGTGCCAGCAGCCACAGGGGGCGATCCTACGAGCAGTACTTC
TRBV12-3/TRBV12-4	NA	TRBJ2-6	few	CATSLGVQLSGANVLTF	TGTGCCACCTCTTTGGGGGTACAATTATCTGGGGCCAACGTCCTGACTTTC
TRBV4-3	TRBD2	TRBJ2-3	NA	CASSSRVASGGDTDTQYF	TGCGCCAGCAGCTCACGGGTTGCTAGCGGGGGGGACACAGATACGCAGTATTTT
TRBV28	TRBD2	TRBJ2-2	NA	CASSLGTSGTGELFF	TGTGCCAGCAGTTTAGGGACTAGCGGCACCGGGGAGCTGTTTTTT
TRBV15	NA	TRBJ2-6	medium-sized	CATTQELSGANVLTF	TGTGCCACCACGCAAGAGCTCTCTGGGGCCAACGTCCTGACTTTC
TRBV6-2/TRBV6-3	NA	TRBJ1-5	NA	CASSYSVGNAQPQHF	TGTGCCAGCAGTTACTCGGTCGGGAATGCACAGCCCCAGCATTTT
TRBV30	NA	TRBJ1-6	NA	CAWRGTDNSPLHF	TGTGCCTGGAGGGGGACGGATAATTCACCCCTCCACTTT
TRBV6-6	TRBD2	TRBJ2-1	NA	CASTKASGGSSYNEQFF	TGTGCCAGCACTAAGGCTAGCGGGGGGAGCTCCTACAATGAGCAGTTCTTC
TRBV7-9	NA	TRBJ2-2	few	CASSLRDLRGTGELFF	TGTGCCAGCAGCTTACGAGATCTCCGAGGCACCGGGGAGCTGTTTTTT
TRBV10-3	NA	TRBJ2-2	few	CAISEGHDGELFF	TGTGCCATCAGTGAGGGGCACGACGGGGAGCTGTTTTTT